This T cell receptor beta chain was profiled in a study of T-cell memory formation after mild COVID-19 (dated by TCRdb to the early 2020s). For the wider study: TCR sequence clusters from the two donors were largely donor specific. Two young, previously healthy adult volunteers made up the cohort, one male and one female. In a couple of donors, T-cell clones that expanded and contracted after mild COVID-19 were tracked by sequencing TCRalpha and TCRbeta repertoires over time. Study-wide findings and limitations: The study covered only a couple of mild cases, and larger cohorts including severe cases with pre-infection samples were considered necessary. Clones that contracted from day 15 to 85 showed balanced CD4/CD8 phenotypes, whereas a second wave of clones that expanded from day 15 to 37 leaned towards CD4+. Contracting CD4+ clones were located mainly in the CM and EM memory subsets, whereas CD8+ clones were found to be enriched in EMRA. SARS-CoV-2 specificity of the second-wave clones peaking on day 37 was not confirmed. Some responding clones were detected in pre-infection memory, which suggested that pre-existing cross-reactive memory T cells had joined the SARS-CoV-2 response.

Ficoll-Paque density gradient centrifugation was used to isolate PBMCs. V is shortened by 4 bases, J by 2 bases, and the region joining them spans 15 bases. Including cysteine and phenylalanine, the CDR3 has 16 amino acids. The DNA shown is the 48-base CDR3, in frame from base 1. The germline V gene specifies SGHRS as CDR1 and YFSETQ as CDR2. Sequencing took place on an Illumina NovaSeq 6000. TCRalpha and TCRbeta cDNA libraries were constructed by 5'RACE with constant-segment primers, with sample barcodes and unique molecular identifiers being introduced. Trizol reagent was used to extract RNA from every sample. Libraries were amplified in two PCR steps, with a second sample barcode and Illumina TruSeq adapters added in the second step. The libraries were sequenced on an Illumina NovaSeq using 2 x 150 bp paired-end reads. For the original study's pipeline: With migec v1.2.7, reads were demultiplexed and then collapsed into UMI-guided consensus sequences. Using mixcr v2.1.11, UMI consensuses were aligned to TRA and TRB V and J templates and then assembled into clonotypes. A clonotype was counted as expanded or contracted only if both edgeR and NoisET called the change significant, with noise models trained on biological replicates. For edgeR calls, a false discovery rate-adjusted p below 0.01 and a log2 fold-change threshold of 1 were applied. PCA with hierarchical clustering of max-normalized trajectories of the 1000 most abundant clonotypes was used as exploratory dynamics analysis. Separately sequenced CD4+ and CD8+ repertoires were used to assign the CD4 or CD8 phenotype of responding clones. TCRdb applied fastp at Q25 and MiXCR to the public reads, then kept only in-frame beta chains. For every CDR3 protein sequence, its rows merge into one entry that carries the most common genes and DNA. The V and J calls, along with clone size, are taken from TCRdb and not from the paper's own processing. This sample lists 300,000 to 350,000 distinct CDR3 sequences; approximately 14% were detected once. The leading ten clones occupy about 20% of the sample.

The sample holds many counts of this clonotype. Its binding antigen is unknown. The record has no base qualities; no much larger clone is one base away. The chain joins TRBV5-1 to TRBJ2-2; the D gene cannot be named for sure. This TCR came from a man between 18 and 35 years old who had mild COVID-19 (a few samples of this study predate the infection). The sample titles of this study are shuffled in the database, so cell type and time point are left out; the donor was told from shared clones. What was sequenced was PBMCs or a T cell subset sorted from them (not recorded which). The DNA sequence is TGCGCCAGCAGCCCCCTCGTGCCGGGCAACACCGGGGAGCTGTTTTTT. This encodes CASSPLVPGNTGELFF.